This entry lists 3 T cell receptor beta chains sequenced from one sample in a study of radiation and T cells in renal cell carcinoma. Time point described: blood 2 weeks post-SBRT. Stated treatment: 15 Gy SBRT to primary tumor, nephrectomy 4 weeks later. Sequencing was performed with immunoSEQ multiplex PCR; in TCRdb, only in-frame clones are kept and a portion is missing. The repertoire consists of 150,000 to 190,000 clones, with approximately 90% occurring once and the leading ten covering 10% to 15%. The input for sequencing was blood, taken from a patient whose treatment included radiotherapy and nephrectomy. The receptor set was obtained from a woman between 50 and 59 years old with renal cell carcinoma.

The chain links TRBV7-9 to TRBJ1-5, with D hard to call. The CDR3 is 12 amino acids. Germline V CDR1 and CDR2: SEHNR, FQNEAQ (reference sequence). V was cut by 3 bases and J by 5 bases, with 5 bases left in between. The CDR3 nucleotides read TGTGCCAGCAGCTTCGGGGATCAGCCCCAGCATTTT. Translation gives CASSFGDQPQHF.

This clone has a single count. This sequence joins TRBV6-5 and TRBJ1-1; no definite D call. V lost 0 bases to trimming and J lost 2 bases, with 10 bases between them. CDR1 is MNHEY and CDR2 is SVGAGI in the germline V gene. The CDR3 runs to 15 residues. The CDR3 sequence is CASSYSWQSNTEAFF. Here the CDR3 DNA reads TGTGCCAGCAGTTACTCTTGGCAGAGCAACACTGAAGCTTTCTTT.

This chain links TRBV6-5 with TRBJ1-5, with TRBD1 matching over 8 bases. Germline CDR1 MNHEY, CDR2 SVGAGI. Trimming cost V 2 bases and J 9 bases; bases outside gene matches: 12. CDR3 length equals 16 residues. CDR3: CASSYRSGQGLWPQHF. The CDR3, as DNA: TGTGCCAGCAGTTACCGAAGTGGACAGGGTTTATGGCCCCAGCATTTT.